Listed below are T cell receptor beta chains from one sample, sequenced in a study of molecular identifiers for immune sequencing clone quantification. TCRdb ran MiXCR on the PCR reads and lists one entry per CDR3 protein. There are about 630,000 distinct CDR3 sequences in the sample; less than 30% occur only once, and about 0.8% lies in the top ten. Sequenced input: naive CD8+ T cells from blood, with Jurkat cell RNA spiked in. The receptors here all came from a human donor in good health. Some libraries in this study had Jurkat cell RNA spiked in. CDR3s include the opening cysteine and the closing phenylalanine or tryptophan. Each record gives: J gene, clone size, V gene, D gene, CDR3 protein, CDR3 DNA. A D gene is named only where the DNA matches it firmly. Clone size is given for some rows only: seen once, a few or many times, or a class if the clone is expanded.

TRBJ2-1 | few | TRBV4-3 | NA | CASSQGNFGNEQFF | TGCGCCAGCAGCCAAGGCAACTTCGGGAATGAGCAGTTCTTC
TRBJ1-5 | NA | TRBV28 | TRBD1 | CASKKSGGTALYSNQPQHF | TGTGCCAGCAAAAAAAGCGGGGGGACAGCTCTCTATAGCAATCAGCCCCAGCATTTT
TRBJ2-5 | many | TRBV12-3/TRBV12-4 | NA | CASSSLGFGGPYQETQYF | TGTGCCAGCAGTTCCTTGGGATTCGGAGGCCCGTACCAAGAGACCCAGTACTTC
TRBJ2-5 | few | TRBV11-2 | NA | CASSPVLGDQETQYF | TGTGCCAGCAGCCCGGTTCTTGGGGATCAAGAGACCCAGTACTTC
TRBJ2-3 | NA | TRBV12-3/TRBV12-4 | NA | CASSLAEERADTQYF | TGTGCCAGCAGTTTGGCGGAAGAGAGGGCAGATACGCAGTATTTT
TRBJ2-2 | NA | TRBV10-2 | NA | CASTVGGSGELFF | TGCGCCAGCACTGTGGGAGGATCCGGGGAGCTGTTTTTT
TRBJ2-2 | NA | TRBV25-1 | NA | CASSAGKVLSGELFF | TGTGCCAGCAGTGCAGGCAAAGTTCTCTCCGGGGAGCTGTTTTTT
TRBJ2-7 | few | TRBV19 | NA | CASSIPGNPYEQYF | TGTGCCAGTAGTATTCCGGGAAACCCCTACGAGCAGTACTTC
TRBJ2-3 | many | TRBV7-2 | TRBD2 | CASSEPLAGVTDTQYF | TGTGCCAGCAGCGAACCACTAGCGGGGGTCACAGATACGCAGTATTTT
TRBJ2-5 | NA | TRBV6-2/TRBV6-3 | NA | CASSPQGLRGRLTQYF | TGTGCCAGCAGCCCCCAAGGGTTGAGGGGTCGCCTTACCCAGTACTTC
TRBJ1-2 | few | TRBV6-2/TRBV6-3 | NA | CASSYVPGSLYGYTF | TGTGCCAGCAGTTACGTCCCAGGGTCGTTGTATGGCTACACCTTC
TRBJ1-1 | NA | TRBV6-1 | NA | CASSPPLGETEAFF | TGTGCCAGCAGCCCCCCGTTAGGTGAGACTGAAGCTTTCTTT
TRBJ2-1 | many | TRBV19 | NA | CASSILGHGEQFF | TGTGCCAGTAGTATCCTCGGACACGGTGAGCAGTTCTTC
TRBJ2-7 | few | TRBV20-1 | NA | CSAIEALEQYF | TGCAGTGCTATTGAGGCCCTCGAGCAGTACTTC
TRBJ2-7 | NA | TRBV5-1 | NA | CASSPFWARGYAQYF | TGCGCCAGCAGCCCATTCTGGGCCAGGGGTTACGCGCAGTACTTC
TRBJ2-7 | NA | TRBV30 | TRBD1 | CAWSDGQAIEQYF | TGTGCCTGGAGCGATGGACAGGCTATAGAGCAGTACTTC
TRBJ2-5 | many | TRBV7-7 | NA | CASSLASWSQETQYF | TGTGCTAGCAGCTTAGCGTCCTGGAGCCAAGAGACCCAGTACTTC
TRBJ1-1 | NA | TRBV27 | TRBD1 | CASSLTGSMSTEAFF | TGTGCCAGCAGTTTGACAGGGTCTATGAGCACTGAAGCTTTCTTT
TRBJ2-3 | few | TRBV24-1 | NA | CATSDFGQYTDTQYF | TGTGCCACCAGTGATTTCGGGCAGTACACAGATACGCAGTATTTT
TRBJ1-1 | NA | TRBV7-8 | NA | CASSARSRGADEAFF | TGTGCCAGCAGCGCACGGTCGAGGGGGGCCGATGAAGCTTTCTTT